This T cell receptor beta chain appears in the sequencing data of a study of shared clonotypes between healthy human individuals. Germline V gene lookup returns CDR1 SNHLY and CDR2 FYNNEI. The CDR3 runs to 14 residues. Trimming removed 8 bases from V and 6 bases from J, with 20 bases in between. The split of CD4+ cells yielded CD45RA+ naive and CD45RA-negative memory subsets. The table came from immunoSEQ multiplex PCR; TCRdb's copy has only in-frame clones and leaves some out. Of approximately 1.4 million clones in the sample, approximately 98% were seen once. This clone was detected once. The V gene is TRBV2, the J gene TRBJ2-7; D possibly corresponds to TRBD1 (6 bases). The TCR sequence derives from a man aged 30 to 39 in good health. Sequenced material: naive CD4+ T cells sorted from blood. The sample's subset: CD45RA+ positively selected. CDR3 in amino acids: CASYGQRGNGEQYF. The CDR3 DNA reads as TGTGCCAGCTACGGACAGAGGGGTAACGGCGAGCAGTACTTC.